The 11 T cell receptor beta chains below were found in one sample sequenced in a study of CD8 T cells in ankylosing spondylitis. TCRdb re-called the 5' RACE reads through MiXCR, storing one row per CDR3 protein. The profile shows 190,000 or so distinct CDR3 sequences, 9.5% to 15% of them singletons. What was sequenced was blood, either unsorted or a sorted T cell fraction (not recorded which). The receptors here all came from a male donor with ankylosing spondylitis or in good health (not recorded which).

The sample holds a few counts of this clonotype. V and J are TRBV6-5 and TRBJ2-3; D possibly corresponds to TRBD1 (6 bases). CDR1 MNHEY and CDR2 SVGAGI come from the germline V gene. V shed 3 bases and J shed 2 bases, with 15 bases lying between them. The CDR3 consists of 16 residues. Written as DNA, the CDR3 is TGTGCCAGCAGTTATCTTTCGGACAGCCTCACAGATACGCAGTATTTT. This gives the protein CASSYLSDSLTDTQYF.

The chain is built from TRBV7-6 and TRBJ2-7; 7 positions match TRBD2. The J segment lost 5 bases and the V segment lost 5 bases, leaving 9 bases of the junction unmatched. The CDR3 has 14 residues. CDR1 is SGHVS, CDR2 FNYEAQ, per germline. The CDR3 reads CASSPTSAGHEQYF. CDR3 nucleotide sequence: TGTGCCAGCAGCCCTACTAGCGCGGGGCACGAGCAGTACTTC.

This clonotype has just a few counts. V and J are TRBV2 and TRBJ1-1; the D gene is possibly TRBD1 (5 bases). Germline CDR1 and CDR2: SNHLY and FYNNEI. Trimming stripped 6 bases from V and 6 bases from J, with 14 bases between. The CDR3 extends over 13 amino acids. In DNA form, the CDR3 reads TGTGCCAGCAGACCAACCTCGGGACCTGAAGCTTTCTTT. This codes for CASRPTSGPEAFF. Complete variable domain (other parts from reference TRBV2 and TRBJ1-1): EPEVTQTPSHQVTQMGQEVILRCVPISNHLYFYWYRQILGQKVEFLVSFYNNEISEKSEIFDDQFSVERPDGSNFTLKIRSTKLEDSAMYFCASRPTSGPEAFFGQGTRLTVV.

The chain combines TRBV19 with TRBJ1-1; possibly TRBD1 for D (6 bases). Per germline, CDR1 LNHDA and CDR2 SQIVND (reference sequence). This CDR3 spans 13 amino acids. Trimming pared 10 bases from V and 5 bases from J, leaving 17 bases between. As DNA, the CDR3 is TGTGCCACCTACAGGGTCCCGGGGACTGAAGCTTTCTTT. It translates to CATYRVPGTEAFF.

Only a few counts were recorded for this clonotype. This rearrangement joins TRBV27 to TRBJ1-5; D remains ambiguous. Germline CDR1 and CDR2: MNHEY and SMNVEV (reference sequence). Trimming pared 5 bases from V and 9 bases from J, leaving 14 bases between. This CDR3 is built from 13 residues. The CDR3 protein is CASSASLVGPQHF. In DNA form, the CDR3 reads TGTGCCAGCAGTGCCAGTCTGGTGGGGCCCCAGCATTTT.

In this sample, this clonotype turned up many times. CDR3 in amino acids: CASSPRDTAYEQYF. The CDR3 DNA sequence: TGCGCCAGCAGCCCCAGGGACACCGCCTACGAGCAGTACTTC. The chain uses TRBV5-1 and TRBJ2-7; D possibly corresponds to TRBD1 (6 bases). The CDR3 extends over 14 amino acids. V lost 4 bases, J lost 2 bases, and 13 bases lay in between. Germline V gives CDR1 SGHRS, CDR2 YFSETQ.

This clonotype was observed a handful of times. The genes are TRBV3-1 and TRBJ2-2; 16 bases line up with TRBD2. This CDR3 region has 17 residues. CDR1 LGHDT and CDR2 YNNKEL come from the germline V gene (reference sequence). Losses at the gene ends were 0 bases for V and 6 bases for J; bases not matched to a gene: 1. The CDR3, as DNA: TGTGCCAGCAGCCAAGAGGGACTAGCGGGGGGGCCCGGGGAGCTGTTTTTT. This sequence encodes CASSQEGLAGGPGELFF.

This clonotype appeared many times. As DNA, the CDR3 is TGCAGTGCTAGAGGGGCCGGCGCGGGAGACACCGGGGAGCTGTTTTTT. Translated: CSARGAGAGDTGELFF. The V gene is TRBV20-1, the J gene TRBJ2-2; 7 bases are a match to TRBD2. Germline V CDR1 and CDR2: DFQATT, SNEGSKA (reference sequence). V trimming: 1 base; J trimming: 3 bases; junction bases outside the gene matches: 8. The CDR3 is 16 amino acids.

The chain couples TRBV10-3 to TRBJ2-3; 10 bases map to TRBD1. The trim removed 6 bases at V and 7 bases at J, leaving 10 bases unmatched. The CDR3 covers 15 residues. Germline CDR1 ENHRY, CDR2 SYGVKD. For the CDR3, the DNA is TGTGCCATCAGGACCCCGGGACAGGGGAAATATACGCAGTATTTT. Translated, it gives CAIRTPGQGKYTQYF.

The chain has TRBV12-3 or TRBV12-4 and TRBJ2-2; 9 bases fit TRBD2. There are 13 residues in the CDR3. V was clipped by 2 bases and J by 8 bases; unmatched bases: 0. The CDR3 coding sequence is TGTGCCAGCAGTTTACTAGCGGGAGGGGAGCTGTTTTTT. It yields the protein CASSLLAGGELFF.

This clonotype has just a few counts. The chain uses TRBV12-3 or TRBV12-4 and TRBJ2-2, with 8 nucleotides matching TRBD1. This CDR3 has 12 amino acids. V dropped 7 bases and J dropped 15; count of bases not matched to a gene: 10. The CDR3 DNA reads as TGTGCCAGCACCCTCGGACAGGGCCGATTGTTTTTT. Protein product: CASTLGQGRLFF.